This T cell receptor (beta chain) was sequenced in a study of intratumoral heterogeneity in liver cancer. Study context: Patients were mostly male, median age about 58 years. Overall study results and limits: Overall T cell clonality did not differ significantly between tumor regions.

This clone is termed medium-sized. Its specificity is unknown. The method was immunoSEQ multiplex PCR; TCRdb's version includes in-frame clones alone and lacks a portion of them. The data contain about 6,200 clones, around two thirds of them singletons. The J segment lost 4 bases and the V segment lost 1 base, leaving 10 bases of the junction unmatched. CDR3 length: 18 amino acids. The germline CDR1 and CDR2 sequences are MGHDK and SYGVNS. Tumour samples came from separate, distinct regions of the hepatocellular carcinoma nodule. This specimen was tumor tissue, taken before any cancer treatment. V gene TRBV25-1 combines with J gene TRBJ1-2; 12 nucleotides align to TRBD1. This sequence was found in a woman aged 70-85 years with hepatocellular carcinoma. The CDR3 sequence: CASSELGQGAGVGYGYTF. The DNA of the CDR3 is TGTGCCAGCAGTGAATTGGGACAGGGGGCGGGTGTGGGCTATGGCTACACCTTC.